The following is a T cell receptor (beta chain) sequence with its context. The clone's antigen remains unknown. No quality values exist for individual bases; no much larger clone is one base distant. The library was prepared using the immunoSEQ multiplex PCR assay. A mixture of 60 forward primers for TCR Vbeta segments and 13 reverse primers for TCR Jbeta segments was used in the multiplex PCR. Amplification of the CDR3 region of rearranged TCR beta genes was performed with a multiplex PCR assay on genomic DNA. The Illumina HiSeq System was used to sequence the amplified TCR beta libraries as 87-base-pair reads. Regarding the original processing steps: A later analysis counted around 72 million unique TCR beta chains across the 666 repertoires, and about 10 million of these chains were shared by at least two donors. A nearest-neighbor algorithm error-corrected the raw reads and collapsed the reads into unique sequences, merging closely related sequences to remove PCR and sequencing errors. CDR3 sequences were aligned to IMGT reference sequences to assign V, D and J gene segments. Each retained sequence needed at least a six-nucleotide match to both a V gene segment and a J gene segment. Rearrangements were called productive when the CDR3 lacked stop codons and stayed in frame with V and J; all others were non-productive. Following IMGT convention, CDR3 was defined as the stretch from the second conserved V-encoded cysteine to the conserved J-encoded phenylalanine. Sequences without an unambiguous match to a single V gene segment were excluded from the earlier analysis of 500 to 700 of the donors. An earlier analysis of approximately 590 of the donors classified V segments as functional when productive rearrangements were above 56.7% and as segregating when the standard deviation between donors was above 5%. A statistical classification framework was built to diagnose cytomegalovirus status from the catalog of TCR beta chain sequences. V and J gene assignment, in a later analysis, came from comparing TCR nucleotide sequences with IMGT/GENE-DB human TR gene sequences. In a later analysis, CDR3 sequences and most-parsimonious VDJ recombination scenarios were assigned using the TCRdist pipeline. In a later analysis, each TCR beta chain was defined by its CDR3 amino acid sequence together with its V-gene family, and reads without a unique V-gene family were excluded. A later analysis removed 592 highly shared, low-generation-probability nucleotide sequences to deal with suspected cross-contamination and a sequencing artifact. A later analysis calculated a clonal expansion index for each public chain from normalized within-repertoire ranks of inferred template counts. A later analysis computed generation probabilities with a VDJ recombination model fitted to out-of-frame rearrangements, and checked the results against IGoR. Hypergeometric tests were used in a later analysis to score TCR-TCR, TCR-HLA and TCR-CMV co-occurrence, with a repertoire-size bias correction applied to the TCR pairs. False discovery rates were estimated in a later analysis by permuting HLA or CMV assignments 20 times. In a later analysis, co-occurring TCRs were grouped with DBSCAN, and TCRdist sequence similarity was added when clustering was performed within HLA-allele-positive subsets. Repertoires with fewer than 30,000 or more than 120,000 public chains, plus five repertoires with anomalous nucleotide sharing, were excluded from co-occurrence clustering. Imported from immuneACCESS, the table was reduced by TCRdb to in-frame sequences with V and J called. These copies leave out some clones; in studies compared against another copy, an unresolved V gene accounts for under half, and the cause of the remainder is not known. Clone size and V and J calls were adopted from that table, with D and trimming inferred from the DNA. The sample table records about 150,000 clones; just under 75% of these occur just once. Under 2% of the sample lies in the top ten.

The cohort consisted of 600 to 750 healthy bone marrow donors. All cohort members were sampled while nominally healthy, although unrecorded immune exposures were likely present. The donor was CMV seronegative and was included in the group of 352 seronegative cohort members. A peripheral blood sample was collected from each donor, and TCR beta sequencing was performed on peripheral blood mononuclear cells. The Qiagen DNeasy Blood Extraction Kit was used to extract genomic DNA from the blood cell samples. The sample comes from a study of cytomegalovirus exposure and HLA in healthy donors (dated by TCRdb to the late 2010s). Turning to the overall study: An earlier analysis of under 600 of the donors reported 250 to 300 Gb of sequence data and 100 million to 140 million unique TCR beta sequences from roughly 180 million T cells. Genome-wide SNP genotypes for about 65% of the 666 donors were used in a later genetic analysis, which treated that subset as a discovery cohort. Of the 300 to 450 genotyped donors, approximately 80% fell in the genetic ancestry cluster associated with self-reported Caucasian donors. The study profiled the T cell repertoires of 666 subjects by immunosequencing and related them to cytomegalovirus serostatus. On average, roughly 250,000 unique TCR beta nucleotide sequences were sequenced per donor among 350 to 400 genotyped donors of the cohort, with roughly 19% of those sequences being non-productive. Donor age, sex, ethnicity and CMV serostatus were compiled together with the repertoire data. To decide whether each TCR beta V gene segment behaved as functional or pseudogenic, an earlier analysis of approximately 590 of the donors relied on high-throughput TCR beta sequencing. A later analysis re-analyzed previously published TCR beta repertoires from 600 to 850 donors and added high-resolution HLA genotyping to study TCR occurrence patterns. Typing coverage varied by locus: roughly 629-630 donors for A, B, C, DRB1 and DQB1; 522 for DQA1; over 600 for DPA1; approximately 470 for DPB1. The aim of the study was to test whether cataloging public T cell receptors could identify signatures of past pathogen exposure. Four to six DR-DQ haplotypes were handled as single units for association and clustering, since linkage in the cohort was strong. To predict cytomegalovirus infection status, the study combined high-throughput TCR immunosequencing, statistical association of individual TCRs with disease status, and machine learning. Both class I and class II loci were covered by HLA typing, at four-digit resolution. In addition to the first cohort of roughly 700 subjects, a separate validation cohort of approximately 120 different subjects was used. An early release covering over 500 HLA-typed donors comprised about 290 gigabases of sequencing data and roughly 86 million unique TCR sequences. The later analysis used no new phenotypic data to find candidate immune exposures, relying instead on TCR beta sequences and their occurrence across donors. Every repertoire in the discovery cohort had been generated on one and the same sequencing platform. What the work shows at the level of the full study, not this receptor alone: In the study, around 150 TCR beta chains were listed as associated with cytomegalovirus. In a later analysis, several top co-occurrence clusters were reported to appear linked to parvovirus B19, influenza, CMV and Epstein-Barr virus. Because the 87-base-pair reads could not distinguish some IMGT-functional V segments, including TRBV6-2 and TRBV6-3, those segments were excluded. A later genetic analysis associated a missense DCLRE1C variant with V-gene and J-gene trimming of TCR beta chains, and an independent cohort replicated the association. A cluster of highly shared sequence variants was judged likely to represent a technical artifact of the sequencing pipeline. Compared with the approximately 720-donor mean, donors in an Asian-associated ancestry cluster had fewer N-insertions in productive TCRs, according to a later genetic analysis. While some public TCRs were present in many individuals, most TCR sequences turned up only very rarely across donors. The earlier analysis of almost 600 of the donors excluded roughly 17 rarely observed V segments, including chromosome 9 orphons, because counts were too low. In a later analysis, HLA-associated TCR beta chains showed more clonal expansion and lower generation probabilities than non-associated chains that were equally common. Because HLA typing was unavailable for some donors at each locus, only the typed subset was used in association tests. Presence/absence analyses assumed roughly uniform sequencing depth across donors, an assumption that may not hold. Linkage disequilibrium might explain the correlated functional status among segregating V segments, but an unknown experimental factor could not be ruled out. The authors suggested that the approach could potentially be extended to other disease states and immunological phenotypes. The only immune exposure information available for the cohort was CMV serostatus. At a false discovery rate of 0.05, a later analysis linked fewer than 20,000 TCR beta sequences to specific HLA alleles. In an earlier analysis of approximately 590 of the donors, most TCR beta V segments were observed in productive rearrangements about 87% or about 30% of the time, broadly matching IMGT annotations. In vitro tests confirmed that a few of the cytomegalovirus-associated TCR beta chains recognize cytomegalovirus antigens. When HLA alleles, especially DR and DQ, strongly co-occurred, attributing TCR associations to individual alleles was difficult. Cytomegalovirus status was reported to be diagnosed by the classifier with high specificity and sensitivity in both the original and validation cohorts. A later analysis found that TCR association rates varied across HLA loci, with DRB1 alleles showing the most associated TCRs and HLA-C alleles the fewest. A later analysis found that most CMV-associated TCR beta chains appeared HLA-restricted, with HLA associations seemingly driven largely by CMV exposure. A further reported finding was that TCR beta sequences accurately predicted the HLA-A and HLA-B alleles for most subjects in the first cohort. This cohort had only TCR beta chains sequenced, and the lack of alpha or paired-chain data limited which features could be detected.

Ends trimmed: V by 1 base, J by 13 bases; bases unmatched to a gene: 6. The CDR3, cysteine through phenylalanine, is 14 amino acids long. The read is trimmed to its CDR3 DNA, 42 bases read in frame from base 1. The germline V gene specifies SGHVS as CDR1 and FQNEAQ as CDR2. The sequencing input was PBMCs. The receptor comes from a woman younger than 30 in good health and CMV-seronegative. Recombination joined TRBV7-8 with TRBJ1-6, and 8 junction bases match TRBD1. The DNA sequence follows: TGTGCCAGCAGCTTAGTGGACAGGGAGTCTCCCCTCCACTTT. This sequence encodes CASSLVDRESPLHF. Where the CDR3 stops, the reference TRBV7-8 and TRBJ1-6 genes take over; the full variable domain is GAGVSQSPRYKVAKRGQDVALRCDPISGHVSLFWYQQALGQGPEFLTYFQNEAQLDKSGLPSDRFFAERPEGSVSTLKIQRTQQEDSAVYLCASSLVDRESPLHFGNGTRLTVT.